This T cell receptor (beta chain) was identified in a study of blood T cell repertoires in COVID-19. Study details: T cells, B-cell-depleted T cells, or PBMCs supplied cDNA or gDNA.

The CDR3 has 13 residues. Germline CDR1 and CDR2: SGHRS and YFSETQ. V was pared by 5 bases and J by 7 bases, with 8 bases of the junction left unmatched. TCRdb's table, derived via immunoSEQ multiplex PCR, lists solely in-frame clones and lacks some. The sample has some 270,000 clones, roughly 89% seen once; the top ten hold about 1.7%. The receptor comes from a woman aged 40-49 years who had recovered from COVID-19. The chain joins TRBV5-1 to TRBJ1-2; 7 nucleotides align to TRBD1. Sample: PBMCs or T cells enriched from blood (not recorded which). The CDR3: CASRPQGQGGYTF. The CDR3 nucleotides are TGCGCCAGCAGGCCACAGGGGCAGGGTGGCTACACCTTC.